These 28 T cell receptor beta chains came from one sample sequenced in a study of blood T cell repertoires in COVID-19. The repertoire was sequenced with immunoSEQ multiplex PCR; TCRdb's copy has only in-frame clones and lacks some. The repertoire holds roughly 300,000 clones, with 80% to 90% as singletons. The sequencing input was PBMCs or T cells enriched from blood (not recorded which). These receptors were taken from a woman in her thirties or forties with acute COVID-19.

This chain connects TRBV6-5 to TRBJ1-6; TRBD1 might be the D (5 bases). This CDR3 contains 14 residues. Per the germline V gene, CDR1 is MNHEY and CDR2 is SVGAGI. The germline V and J ends were trimmed by 5 bases and 13 bases, with 18 bases remaining between them. The CDR3 DNA reads as TGTGCCAGCAGTAACGACAGAGCCCGGAGTCCCCTCCACTTT. Its protein product is CASSNDRARSPLHF.

The CDR3 loop reads CASSQDPGSYEQYF. CDR3 bases: TGCGCCAGCAGCCAAGATCCAGGTTCCTACGAGCAGTACTTC. V gene TRBV4-1 combines with J gene TRBJ2-7; D not resolved. Between the trimmed V and J ends, which lost 0 bases and 1 base, there was a span of 7 bases. Germline CDR1 reads MGHRA; CDR2 reads YSYEKL. The CDR3 extends over 14 amino acids.

The chain couples TRBV28 to TRBJ2-1; 7 bases agree with TRBD2. The CDR3 has 15 residues. Germline lookup yields CDR1 MDHEN and CDR2 SYDVKM. Losses at the gene ends were 7 bases for V and 7 bases for J; bases not matched to a gene: 13. The CDR3, as DNA: TGTGCCAGCACCATTCCCTCTAGCGGTACAAATGAGCAGTTCTTC. This gives the protein CASTIPSSGTNEQFF.

The rearrangement joins TRBV5-1 to TRBJ2-1; D is perhaps TRBD2 (5 bases). This CDR3 has 19 amino acids. V was shortened by 1 base and J by 0 bases, with 20 bases between the two germline ends. The germline CDR1 and CDR2 sequences are SGHRS and YFSETQ. The CDR3 sequence: CASSLLFGFGVRSYNEQFF. CDR3 coding DNA: TGCGCCAGCAGCTTGTTGTTCGGGTTCGGGGTCCGCTCCTACAATGAGCAGTTCTTC.

V is TRBV2 and J is TRBJ1-5; D is unclear. Trimming left V 7 bases short and J 0 bases short, with 7 bases between. The CDR3 totals 13 residues. Germline V gene lookup returns CDR1 SNHLY and CDR2 FYNNEI. The CDR3 sequence: CASTTDSNQPQHF. The CDR3 coding sequence is TGTGCCAGCACTACTGATAGCAATCAGCCCCAGCATTTT.

V gene TRBV6-5 combines with J gene TRBJ1-1, with no clear D. The ends were cut back, 6 bases at V and 1 base at J, with 9 bases in the middle. From germline, CDR1 is MNHEY and CDR2 SVGAGI. This CDR3 comprises 13 residues. The chain's CDR3 is CASSPPGNTEAFF. The CDR3 DNA reads as TGTGCCAGCAGCCCCCCGGGGAACACTGAAGCTTTCTTT.

This chain joins TRBV19 and TRBJ1-5; 11 bases align to TRBD1. The CDR3 is 16 amino acids. After removal of 5 bases from V and 3 bases from J, the junction contained 6 bases not matched to a gene. CDR1 is LNHDA and CDR2 is SQIVND in the germline V gene (reference sequence). The CDR3 region is CASSPRDRGVNQPQHF. The DNA of the CDR3 is TGTGCCAGTAGTCCCCGGGACAGGGGGGTCAATCAGCCCCAGCATTTT.

The V call is TRBV6-2 or TRBV6-3, the J call TRBJ2-2; 8 nucleotides match TRBD2. CDR3 size: 16 residues. Germline lookup yields CDR1 MNHEY and CDR2 SVGEGT. J lost 4 bases, V lost 3 bases, and 7 bases had no gene match. The CDR3 reads CASSYVAGWTTGELFF. CDR3 in DNA: TGTGCCAGCAGTTATGTAGCGGGATGGACCACCGGGGAGCTGTTTTTT.

The V and J genes are TRBV27 and TRBJ1-1, with 8 bases lining up with TRBD1. The CDR3 has 16 residues. J lost 1 base, V lost 5 bases, and 9 bases had no gene match. Germline lookup yields CDR1 MNHEY and CDR2 SMNVEV (reference sequence). CDR3 sequence reads: CASSRLTGTGNTEAFF. CDR3 DNA: TGTGCCAGCAGTCGACTCACCGGGACAGGGAACACTGAAGCTTTCTTT.

The chain combines TRBV4-2 with TRBJ1-5; the match to TRBD1 covers 10 bases. CDR1 LGHNA and CDR2 YNFKEQ come from the germline V gene. After removal of 1 base from V and 2 bases from J, the junction contained 5 bases not matched to a gene. This CDR3 comprises 17 residues. The CDR3 nucleotides are TGTGCCAGCAGCCAAGTCTCGGGGACAGGGGGCAATCAGCCCCAGCATTTT. Its translation: CASSQVSGTGGNQPQHF.

The chain joins TRBV18 to TRBJ2-7, with 8 positions matching TRBD1. J gave up 3 bases and V 2 bases, and 12 bases lay outside the gene matches. Germline V gene sequence: CDR1 KGHSH, CDR2 LQKENI. The CDR3 consists of 17 residues. This CDR3 reads CASSPTGTGQALYEQYF. CDR3 coding DNA: TGTGCCAGCTCACCAACTGGAACGGGACAGGCCCTCTACGAGCAGTACTTC.

This chain uses TRBV7-2 with TRBJ2-1, with D possibly matching TRBD2 (6 bases). Germline assignment: CDR1 SGHTA and CDR2 FQGNSA. Between the trimmed V and J ends, which lost 1 base and 7 bases, there was a span of 8 bases. The CDR3 totals 13 residues. The CDR3 region is CASSLGGGNEQFF. In DNA, the CDR3 is TGTGCCAGCAGCTTAGGTGGGGGGAATGAGCAGTTCTTC.

The V call is TRBV7-5, the J call TRBJ2-4; TRBD1 is the table's D call and was not checked against the DNA. TRBV7-5 is a pseudogene locus. This CDR3 has 21 residues. The CDR3 protein is CARTGKLRQGGGSLAKNIQYF. The CDR3 bases are TGTGCCAGAACCGGAAAGCTCCGACAGGGGGGGGGAAGCCTAGCCAAAAACATTCAGTACTTC.

The chain carries TRBV5-8 and TRBJ2-6, with 9 bases matching TRBD1. Looked up from germline, CDR1 is SGHTS and CDR2 is YDEGEE. V shed 4 bases, J shed 0 bases, and the junction held 11 bases outside the gene matches. The CDR3 sequence is 19 residues long. CDR3 sequence: CASSKTGTGMGSGANVLTF. The CDR3 nucleotides read TGTGCCAGCAGCAAAACCGGGACAGGGATGGGCTCTGGGGCCAACGTCCTGACTTTC.

The chain is built from TRBV7-8 and TRBJ2-5; 7 positions match TRBD2. V gave up 3 bases and J gave up 4 bases; unmatched junction bases: 8. The germline V gene has CDR1 SGHVS and CDR2 FQNEAQ. The CDR3 has 15 residues. DNA for the CDR3: TGTGCCAGCAGCTTGCGCGCGGGGGTTTTAGAGACCCAGTACTTC. The encoded protein is CASSLRAGVLETQYF.

V and J are TRBV28 and TRBJ1-1, with TRBD1 as a possible D gene (6 bases). The CDR3 has 16 residues. Germline CDR1 MDHEN, CDR2 SYDVKM. V was clipped by 5 bases and J by 5 bases, with 21 bases between them. This CDR3 reads CASSVTTYREWTEAFF. CDR3 DNA sequence: TGTGCCAGCAGTGTTACGACCTACAGGGAATGGACTGAAGCTTTCTTT.

This sequence joins TRBV7-9 and TRBJ2-1, with no clear D. Germline V gene sequence: CDR1 SEHNR, CDR2 FQNEAQ (reference sequence). V dropped 2 bases and J dropped 1 base, with 9 bases sitting between them. The CDR3 extends over 15 amino acids. The CDR3 sequence is CASSLSLPSYNEQFF. The CDR3, as DNA: TGTGCCAGCAGCTTATCCCTTCCTTCCTACAATGAGCAGTTCTTC.

J is TRBJ2-5 and V is TRBV5-1; D is ambiguous. Germline V gives CDR1 SGHRS, CDR2 YFSETQ. The CDR3 has 15 amino acids. Trimming took 0 bases from V and 1 from J, leaving 10 bases between them. The chain's CDR3 is CASSLEMAAQETQYF. The CDR3 nucleotides are TGCGCCAGCAGCTTGGAGATGGCCGCCCAAGAGACCCAGTACTTC.

The genes are TRBV3-1 (or the pseudogene TRBV3-2) and TRBJ2-2; TRBD1 is a possible D gene (6 bases). This CDR3 is built from 17 residues. Germline CDR1 and CDR2: LGHDT and YNNKEL (reference sequence). V lost 4 bases and J lost 3, with 18 bases in between. This CDR3 is CASSPRRWAGDTGELFF. CDR3 nucleotides: TGTGCCAGCAGCCCCCGGCGGTGGGCAGGGGACACCGGGGAGCTGTTTTTT.

Regarding this clone: Within the sample, other DNA sequences also encode this same CDR3. This chain links TRBV7-2 with TRBJ2-3, with 12 bases fitting TRBD2. The V gene end was trimmed by 2 bases and the J gene end by 4 bases; junction bases not matched to a gene: 1. CDR3 length: 15 residues. CDR1 and CDR2 (germline): SGHTA, FQGNSA. The CDR3, as DNA: TGTGCCAGCAGCTTACTAGCGGGGGGGGCAGATACGCAGTATTTT. It encodes CASSLLAGGADTQYF.

The count of this clone is one. Here the CDR3 DNA reads TGCGCCAGCAGCCCCCAAGGACAGGGCAATAATGAAAAACTGTTTTTT. Translation: CASSPQGQGNNEKLFF. The chain uses TRBV5-1 and TRBJ1-4; TRBD1 matches 8 bases. Germline V gene data show CDR1 as SGHRS and CDR2 as YFSETQ. With 4 bases clipped from V and 4 bases from J, the junction kept 9 bases outside the gene matches. This CDR3 has 16 residues.

About this clone itself: The germline gene is not matched at one end of the junction; a read error may be the cause. This rearrangement joins TRBV19 to TRBJ2-2; 8 nucleotides agree with TRBD2. Germline loops: CDR1 LNHDA, CDR2 SQIVND (reference sequence). The length of the CDR3 is 15 residues. CDR3 coding DNA: TGTGCCAGCAGTACAACTAGCGGCCCCACCGGGGAGCTGTTTTTT. Residues: CASSTTSGPTGELFF.

The chain has TRBV7-2 and TRBJ2-5; 8 nucleotides align to TRBD1. Germline values: CDR1 SGHTA, CDR2 FQGNSA. The CDR3 consists of 15 residues. Trimming removed 5 bases from V and 4 bases from J; junction bases left unmatched: 9. CDR3 residues: CASSRRQTGGETQYF. CDR3 nucleotides: TGTGCCAGCAGCCGTCGACAAACAGGGGGAGAGACCCAGTACTTC.

V and J are TRBV7-6 and TRBJ1-2; the D is unclear. V was clipped by 5 bases and J by 8 bases, with 15 bases between them. Per the germline V gene, CDR1 is SGHVS and CDR2 is FNYEAQ. The CDR3 has 13 amino acids. CDR3 bases: TGTGCCAGCAGCACAACGGATTCGGGGGGCTACACCTTC. Its translation is CASSTTDSGGYTF.

The chain recombines TRBV21-1 with TRBJ2-7; the table's D call, TRBD2, was not checked against the DNA. TRBV21-1 is classified as a pseudogene. The CDR3 runs 18 residues. The CDR3 nucleotides are TGTGCCAGCAGCGACCCGAAATTCCGACTAGCGGGCCCCTACGAGCAGTACTTC. It specifies CASSDPKFRLAGPYEQYF.

The chain employs TRBV3-1 (or the pseudogene TRBV3-2) and TRBJ2-7; 8 positions agree with TRBD1. This CDR3 has 14 residues. Losses at the gene ends were 1 base for V and 4 bases for J; bases not matched to a gene: 3. Germline V CDR1 and CDR2: LGHDT, YNNKEL (reference sequence). CDR3 sequence: CASSQGDRTYEQYF. Written as DNA, the CDR3 is TGTGCCAGCAGCCAAGGGGACAGGACTTACGAGCAGTACTTC.

This clone was counted between two and nine times. V is TRBV7-2 and J is TRBJ1-5; D remains unclear. Germline V gene sequence: CDR1 SGHTA, CDR2 FQGNSA. CDR3 size: 13 residues. Trimming took off 2 bases at V and 9 bases at J, with 11 bases between the two ends. CDR3 coding DNA: TGTGCCAGCAGCTTACGGGTCGTATCGCCCCAGCATTTT. Translating it yields CASSLRVVSPQHF.

This clone was observed a single time. The chain is built from TRBV5-6 and TRBJ2-7, with 14 bases fitting TRBD2. The trim removed 1 base at V and 3 bases at J, leaving 9 bases unmatched. CDR1 and CDR2 (germline): SGHDT, YYEEEE. This CDR3 comprises 18 residues. The CDR3 is CASSLPGGLAGEDYEQYF. CDR3 DNA: TGTGCCAGCAGCTTGCCAGGGGGACTAGCGGGAGAGGACTACGAGCAGTACTTC.